One and the same sample provided the 2 T cell receptor beta chains below, sequenced in a study of beta chain features in type 1 diabetes. Investigators reverse transcribed all isolated RNA, so they sequenced expressed TCRB transcripts. The assay was immunoSEQ multiplex PCR, and TCRdb's table has in-frame clones only and misses some. The sample shows some 200,000 clones, 9.5% to 13% of them seen only once. The sequencing sample was made of central memory CD4+ T cells from blood. The origin of the receptors is a man between 18 and 35 years old in good health.

The rearrangement uses TRBV6-6 and TRBJ2-7; TRBD1 matches at 8 bases. V lost 5 bases and J lost 1; bases outside the gene matches: 10. CDR1 and CDR2 (germline): MNHNY, SVGAGI (reference sequence). CDR3 length equals 16 residues. The CDR3: CASSPHPGQGSYEQYF. In DNA form, the CDR3 reads TGTGCCAGCAGTCCACACCCCGGACAGGGATCCTACGAGCAGTACTTC.

This clone was seen more than once but under ten times. The chain links TRBV10-2 to TRBJ2-5; a weak D match, TRBD2 (6 bases). The CDR3 is 14 residues long. The V and J ends lost 6 bases and 1 base respectively, with 12 bases between them. Germline CDR1 WSHSY, CDR2 SAAADI. CDR3 sequence: CASSLGLLQETQYF. CDR3 coding DNA: TGCGCCAGCAGCTTGGGACTCCTCCAAGAGACCCAGTACTTC.